Given below is one TCR beta chain in context. Its antigen is unknown. Using immunoSEQ multiplex PCR, the repertoire was profiled, and TCRdb retains in-frame clones only, with some absent. The data contain under 50,000 clones, 95% of them singletons. The CDR3 spans 16 residues. Unmatched junction bases numbered 9, after V lost 3 bases and J lost 7 bases. In germline, CDR1 is MGHRA, CDR2 YSYEKL. This entry comes from a study of Tregs in tolerant kidney transplant recipients. The sequenced sample consisted of Tregs from blood cultured with allogeneic cells. This TCR derives from a human donor in good health. The chain couples TRBV4-1 to TRBJ2-4; 10 bases agree with TRBD2. CDR3 amino acids: CASSQVLAGGLNIQYF. CDR3 in DNA: TGCGCCAGCAGCCAGGTTTTAGCGGGGGGTCTGAACATTCAGTACTTC.